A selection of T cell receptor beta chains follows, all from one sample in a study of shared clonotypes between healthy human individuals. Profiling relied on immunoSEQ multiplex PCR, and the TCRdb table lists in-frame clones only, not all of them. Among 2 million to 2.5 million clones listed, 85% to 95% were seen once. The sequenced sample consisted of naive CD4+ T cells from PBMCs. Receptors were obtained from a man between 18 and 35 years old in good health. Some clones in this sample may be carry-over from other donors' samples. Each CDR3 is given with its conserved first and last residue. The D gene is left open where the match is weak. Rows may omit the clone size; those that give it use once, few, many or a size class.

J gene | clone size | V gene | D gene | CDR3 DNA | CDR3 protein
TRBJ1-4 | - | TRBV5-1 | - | TGCGCCAGCAGCTTGGGAGATGCTAATGAAAAACTGTTTTTT | CASSLGDANEKLFF
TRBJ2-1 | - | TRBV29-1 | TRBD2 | TGCAGCGTTGAAGATCCTCCCAGCGGGGCCTCCTACAATGAGCAGTTCTTC | CSVEDPPSGASYNEQFF
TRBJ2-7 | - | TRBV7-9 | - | TGTGCCAGCAGCTTAGTTGACAGCGTCTACGAGCAGTACTTC | CASSLVDSVYEQYF
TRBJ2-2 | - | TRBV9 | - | TGTGCCAGCAGCGGGGGCCGGGCAGCCGGGGAGCTGTTTTTT | CASSGGRAAGELFF
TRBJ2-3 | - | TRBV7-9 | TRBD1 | TGTGCCAGCAGCATCGGGACAGGGTCCACAGATACGCAGTATTTT | CASSIGTGSTDTQYF
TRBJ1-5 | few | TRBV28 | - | TGTGCCAGCAAGGGGGGCAATCAGCCCCAGCATTTT | CASKGGNQPQHF
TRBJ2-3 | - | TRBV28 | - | TGTGCCAGCAGTCTCCCCTGGAGCGGGCTCACAGATACGCAGTATTTT | CASSLPWSGLTDTQYF
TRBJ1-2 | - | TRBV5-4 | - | TGTGCCAGCAGCCCCGGGAGCAACTATGGCTACACCTTC | CASSPGSNYGYTF
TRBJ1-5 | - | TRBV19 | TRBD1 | TGTGCCAGTAGTATCCGACAGGGGGTAAGCAATCAGCCCCAGCATTTT | CASSIRQGVSNQPQHF
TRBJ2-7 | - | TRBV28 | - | TGTGCCAGCAGTTTACTTCACGTCGATTCGCAGTACTTC | CASSLLHVDSQYF
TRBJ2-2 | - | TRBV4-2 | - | TGTGCCAGCAGCCAAGTTCTAGGTCAGGATACCGGGGAGCTGTTTTTT | CASSQVLGQDTGELFF
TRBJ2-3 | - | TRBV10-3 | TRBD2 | TGTGCCATCAGTGAGTCGGTTAGCGGGAGGACAGATACGCAGTATTTT | CAISESVSGRTDTQYF
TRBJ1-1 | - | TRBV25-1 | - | TGTGCCAGCAGTGTCCATTCGTTCATGAACACTGAAGCTTTCTTT | CASSVHSFMNTEAFF
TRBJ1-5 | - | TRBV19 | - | TGTGCCAGTACTGAGGCAGGGGTCCGCAATCAGCCCCAGCATTTT | CASTEAGVRNQPQHF
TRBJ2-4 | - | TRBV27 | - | TGTGCCAGCAGCTGGAGAATGGGAGACTCGGGGGACATTCAGTACTTC | CASSWRMGDSGDIQYF
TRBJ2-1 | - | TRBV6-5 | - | TGTGCCAGCAGCGACACAGTGACCAATGAGCAGTTCTTC | CASSDTVTNEQFF
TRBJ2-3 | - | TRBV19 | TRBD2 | TGTGCCAGTAGTATCCACGGGACTAGCGGTAGCACAGATACGCAGTATTTT | CASSIHGTSGSTDTQYF
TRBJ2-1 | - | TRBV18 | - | TGTGCCAGCTCACCACGTCAGCAATCCTACAATGAGCAGTTCTTC | CASSPRQQSYNEQFF
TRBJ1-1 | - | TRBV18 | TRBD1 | TGTGCCAGCTCACCTCAGGGGGGGGCTACCACTGAAGCTTTCTTT | CASSPQGGATTEAFF
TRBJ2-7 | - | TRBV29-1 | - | TGCAGCGTTGTCGGGGTCTTTGGGTACGAGCAGTACTTC | CSVVGVFGYEQYF
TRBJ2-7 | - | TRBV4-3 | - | TGCGCCAGCAGCCAAGATCCACACAGAACCTACGAGCAGTACTTC | CASSQDPHRTYEQYF
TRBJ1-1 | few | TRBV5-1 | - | TGCGCCAGCACTGAACAGGGATCGAACACTGAAGCTTTCTTT | CASTEQGSNTEAFF
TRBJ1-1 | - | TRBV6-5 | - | TGTGCCAGCAGCCCCCTGTTGGACACTGAAGCTTTCTTT | CASSPLLDTEAFF
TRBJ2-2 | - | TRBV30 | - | TGTGCGTTCAAAAGGGCCGGGGAGCTGTTTTTT | CAFKRAGELFF